This is a list of T cell receptor beta chains from one sample in a study of cytomegalovirus exposure and HLA in healthy donors. The table came from immunoSEQ multiplex PCR; TCRdb's copy has only in-frame clones and leaves some out. This table has 150,000 to 200,000 clones, nearly 80% appearing once. What was sequenced was PBMCs. The receptors were sampled from a woman under 40 in good health and CMV-seropositive. CDR3s include the opening cysteine and the closing phenylalanine or tryptophan. The D gene is left open where the match is weak. Some rows have no size entry. The others give once, few or many, or a class for an expanded clone.

>TRBV2|TRBJ2-7|few|TRBD2
CASSGLAYEQYF
TGTGCCAGCAGCGGACTAGCTTACGAGCAGTACTTC
>TRBV9|TRBJ1-1|NA|NA
CASSVGGQHFTEAFF
TGTGCCAGCAGCGTAGGAGGGCAGCACTTCACTGAAGCTTTCTTT
>TRBV10-3|TRBJ1-1|NA|NA
CAISETNSNTEAFF
TGTGCCATCAGTGAAACGAACAGCAACACTGAAGCTTTCTTT
>TRBV2|TRBJ2-3|NA|NA
CASSGDSPTSIGTDTQYF
TGTGCCAGCAGTGGTGACTCCCCTACTAGCATCGGCACAGATACGCAGTATTTT
>TRBV5-1|TRBJ1-2|NA|NA
CASSLESGTPGYTF
TGCGCCAGCAGCTTGGAGTCAGGGACACCCGGCTACACCTTC
>TRBV6-1|TRBJ2-7|NA|TRBD1
CASSEARTGLFLYEQYF
TGTGCCAGCAGTGAAGCTCGGACAGGGCTCTTTCTTTACGAGCAGTACTTC
>TRBV20-1|TRBJ1-4|NA|NA
CSARRGQTIIF
TGCAGTGCTAGACGGGGACAAACTATTATTTTT
>TRBV19|TRBJ1-5|NA|NA
CASSMADSNQPQHF
TGTGCCAGTAGTATGGCGGATAGCAATCAGCCCCAGCATTTT
>TRBV9|TRBJ2-5|NA|TRBD1
CASNPGQAIHPETQYF
TGTGCCAGCAACCCGGGACAGGCAATTCATCCGGAGACCCAGTACTTC
>TRBV5-1|TRBJ1-2|few|NA
CASSPTPTEYYGYTF
TGCGCCAGCAGCCCGACTCCGACGGAATACTATGGCTACACCTTC
>TRBV6-4|TRBJ1-2|NA|NA
CASSDGGYGYTF
TGTGCCAGCAGTGATGGAGGTTACGGCTACACCTTC
>TRBV5-5|TRBJ1-2|NA|TRBD1
CASSIDRDVHGYTF
TGTGCCAGCAGCATTGACAGGGACGTACATGGCTACACCTTC
>TRBV6-1|TRBJ1-3|NA|NA
CASSGIRVTSGNTIYF
TGTGCCAGCAGTGGTATCCGGGTCACCTCTGGAAACACCATATATTTT
>TRBV5-4|TRBJ1-4|NA|NA
CASSWAAGEKLFF
TGTGCCAGCAGCTGGGCTGCGGGGGAAAAACTGTTTTTT
>TRBV9|TRBJ1-1|NA|NA
CASSPSRVLIGTEAFF
TGTGCCAGCAGCCCTAGTCGGGTTTTAATAGGCACTGAAGCTTTCTTT
>TRBV27|TRBJ2-1|NA|NA
CASSFLGREQFF
TGTGCCAGCAGTTTCTTGGGGAGGGAGCAGTTCTTC